The 2 T cell receptor beta chains below were found in one sample sequenced in a study of blood T cell repertoires in COVID-19. The protocol was immunoSEQ multiplex PCR, while the TCRdb copy is restricted to in-frame clones and leaves out a portion. The table records more than 140,000 clones, around 88% of them present only once. Sequences were obtained from peripheral blood. These receptor sequences come from a woman aged 55-69 years with acute or convalescent COVID-19.

This rearrangement joins TRBV28 to TRBJ1-6, with a possible D match to TRBD1 (5 bases). This CDR3 has 15 residues. Germline CDR1 MDHEN, CDR2 SYDVKM. V was pared by 1 base and J by 9 bases, with 13 bases between. The CDR3 DNA is TGTGCCAGCAGTTTATTCCGGGGGGAGGGTTCACCCCTCCACTTT. Protein sequence: CASSLFRGEGSPLHF.

This clone was observed a few times. The gene calls are TRBV7-9 and TRBJ1-6; D unclear. V lost 5 bases and J 6 bases, leaving 11 bases between the germline ends. The CDR3 totals 14 residues. Germline CDR1 SEHNR, CDR2 FQNEAQ (reference sequence). This CDR3 reads CASSRSSANSPLHF. As DNA, the CDR3 is TGTGCCAGCAGCCGGAGCAGTGCTAATTCACCCCTCCACTTT. The complete variable domain, with remaining parts taken from reference TRBV7-9 and TRBJ1-6, reads DTGVSQNPRHKITKRGQNVTFRCDPISEHNRLYWYRQTLGQGPEFLTYFQNEAQLEKSRLLSDRFSAERPKGSFSTLEIQRTEQGDSAMYLCASSRSSANSPLHFGNGTRLTVT.